This T cell receptor beta chain derives from a study of CD8 T cells in ankylosing spondylitis. Study findings and constraints: Reactive arthritis synovial fluid and blood previously showed some of these motif variants. Significantly higher representation of disease-linked clones was reported for matched ankylosing spondylitis synovial fluid. Disease-associated clones were CD8+ and fairly uncommon in peripheral blood. A motif of fewer than ten highly homologous TCR beta variants was seen as apparently characteristic of ankylosing spondylitis blood.

With molecular barcodes, quantitative 5'-RACE was used to make the TCR beta libraries. TCRdb ran MiXCR on the 5' RACE reads and lists one entry per CDR3 protein. This sample has approximately 400,000 distinct CDR3 sequences, with roughly a sixth found just once. This clonotype was seen a handful of times. No antigen is known for it. One end of the junction varies from germline; a read error may be responsible. Germline V gene sequence: CDR1 SGHVS, CDR2 FNYEAQ. CDR3 length: 14 amino acids. This TCR derives from a male donor with ankylosing spondylitis. The V and J genes are TRBV7-6 and TRBJ2-3; D is possibly TRBD2 (6 bases). The sequencing input was blood, either unsorted or a sorted T cell fraction (not recorded which). The CDR3 DNA is TGTGCCAGCAGCCGGGACTTAAGCATAGATACGCAGTATTTT. Its protein is CASSRDLSIDTQYF.